This entry lists 10 T cell receptor beta chains sequenced from one sample in a study of cytotoxic CD8 clonotypes in ibrutinib-treated CLL. Only in-frame clones appear in the TCRdb table, and some are missing; sequencing was by immunoSEQ multiplex PCR. The sample carries tens of thousands of clones, 49% recorded once. The sample was PBMCs, taken before ibrutinib treatment. The receptors originated from a human donor with chronic lymphocytic leukemia.

The chain combines TRBV6-6 with TRBJ2-1; D is undetermined. CDR1 and CDR2 from the germline V gene are MNHNY and SVGAGI (reference sequence). Trimming took 2 bases from V and 3 from J, leaving 5 bases between them. The CDR3 runs to 13 residues. The CDR3 coding sequence is TGTGCCAGCAGTTACGAGATCTACAATGAGCAGTTCTTC. Encoded protein: CASSYEIYNEQFF.

This chain joins TRBV6-5 and TRBJ1-1; D is uncertain. CDR3 length: 13 amino acids. CDR1 and CDR2 (germline): MNHEY, SVGAGI. V shed 2 bases and J shed 7 bases, with 11 bases lying between them. The CDR3 loop reads CASSYGVHGEAFF. The DNA of the CDR3 is TGTGCCAGCAGTTACGGGGTTCACGGTGAAGCTTTCTTT.

V is TRBV6-1 and J is TRBJ2-3; D is perhaps TRBD2 (7 bases). Germline V gives CDR1 MNHNS, CDR2 SASEGT. V was trimmed by 6 bases and J by 4 bases, leaving 14 bases between them. The CDR3 covers 14 residues. The CDR3 DNA reads TGTGCCAGCAGGGAGGGGGGGCTGGCAGATACGCAGTATTTT. Translated, it gives CASREGGLADTQYF.

The chain uses TRBV2 and TRBJ2-1, with D perhaps TRBD2 (7 bases). Trimming took off 10 bases at V and 6 bases at J, with 19 bases between the two ends. Germline assignment: CDR1 SNHLY and CDR2 FYNNEI. CDR3 length: 14 amino acids. The CDR3 DNA follows: TGTGCCACCAGGGGAGGAAGCGGGGCCAATGAGCAGTTCTTC. Its protein is CATRGGSGANEQFF.

CDR3 nucleotide sequence: TGCGCCAGCAGCCTAACGGGGTCTGGGGCCAACGTCCTGACTTTC. The encoded protein is CASSLTGSGANVLTF. The V call is TRBV5-1, the J call TRBJ2-6, with D possibly TRBD2 on 5 matching bases. The V gene's germline CDR1 is SGHRS and CDR2 YFSETQ. V lost 4 bases and J lost 1, with 9 bases in between. The CDR3 covers 15 residues.

The chain combines TRBV28 with TRBJ1-2; maybe TRBD1 (5 bases). CDR3 length: 14 residues. CDR1 and CDR2 from the germline V gene are MDHEN and SYDVKM. Trimming removed 2 bases from V and 4 bases from J, with 11 bases in between. In nucleotides, the CDR3 is TGTGCCAGCAGTTTAGGGGGGTTCGGCTATGGCTACACCTTC. Its protein is CASSLGGFGYGYTF.

The chain combines TRBV7-9 with TRBJ1-2, with unresolved D. The germline V gene has CDR1 SEHNR and CDR2 FQNEAQ (reference sequence). The CDR3 consists of 17 residues. The germline V and J ends were trimmed by 5 bases and 0 bases, with 19 bases remaining between them. CDR3 residues: CASSASWEKRANYGYTF. DNA for the CDR3: TGTGCCAGCAGCGCTTCATGGGAGAAGAGGGCTAACTATGGCTACACCTTC.

The gene calls are TRBV6-5 and TRBJ2-7, with TRBD1 matching 8 bases. The CDR3 spans 14 residues. The ends lost 6 bases at V and 1 base at J; junction bases unmatched: 5. CDR1 MNHEY and CDR2 SVGAGI come from the germline V gene. CDR3 in DNA: TGTGCCAGCAGGCTGACAGGGGTATCCTACGAGCAGTACTTC. This encodes CASRLTGVSYEQYF.

The V call is TRBV10-3, the J call TRBJ1-2; TRBD1 is a possible D gene (6 bases). This CDR3 is built from 15 residues. V shed 4 bases and J shed 6 bases, with 18 bases lying between them. Germline V lookup: CDR1 ENHRY, CDR2 SYGVKD. CDR3: CAISALGGVRNGYTF. Here the CDR3 DNA reads TGTGCCATCAGTGCTTTGGGGGGCGTCCGAAATGGCTACACCTTC.

This clone was counted a few times. The chain is built from TRBV10-2 and TRBJ1-4, with unresolved D. V lost 3 bases, J lost 10 bases, and 12 bases lay in between. Germline V gene data show CDR1 as WSHSY and CDR2 as SAAADI. The CDR3 is 13 amino acids. The DNA for the CDR3 is TGCGCCAGCAGTGATGTTTTTGCGGGAAAACTGTTTTTT. As protein: CASSDVFAGKLFF.